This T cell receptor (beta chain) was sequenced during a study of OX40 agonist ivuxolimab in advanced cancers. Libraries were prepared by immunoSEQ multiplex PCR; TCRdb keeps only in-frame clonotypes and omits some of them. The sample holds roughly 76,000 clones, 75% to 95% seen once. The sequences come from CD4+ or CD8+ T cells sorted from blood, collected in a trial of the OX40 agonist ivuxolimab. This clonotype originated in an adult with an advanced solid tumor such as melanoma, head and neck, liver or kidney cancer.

CDR3 in amino acids: CASSTAGGPDNEQFF. The CDR3, as DNA: TGTGCCAGCAGCACAGCGGGGGGGCCTGACAATGAGCAGTTCTTC. The chain joins TRBV11-2 to TRBJ2-1, with 10 positions matching TRBD2. Trimming at V came to 5 bases and at J to 5 bases, leaving 6 bases not matched to a gene. CDR3 length: 15 residues. The V gene's germline CDR1 is SGHAT and CDR2 FQNNGV.